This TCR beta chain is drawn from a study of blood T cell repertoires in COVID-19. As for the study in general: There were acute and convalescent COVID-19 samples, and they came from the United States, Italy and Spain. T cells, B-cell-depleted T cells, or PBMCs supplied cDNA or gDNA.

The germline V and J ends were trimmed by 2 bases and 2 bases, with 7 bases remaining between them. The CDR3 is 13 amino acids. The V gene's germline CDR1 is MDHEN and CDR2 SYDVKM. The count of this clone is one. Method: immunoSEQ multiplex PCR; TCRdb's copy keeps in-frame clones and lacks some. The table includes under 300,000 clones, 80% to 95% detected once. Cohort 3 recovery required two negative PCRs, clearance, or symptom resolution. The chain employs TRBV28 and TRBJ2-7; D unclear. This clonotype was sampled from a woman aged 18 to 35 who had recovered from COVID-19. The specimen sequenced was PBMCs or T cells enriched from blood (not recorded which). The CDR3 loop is CASSLAHTYEQYF. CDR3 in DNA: TGTGCCAGCAGTTTAGCGCATACCTACGAGCAGTACTTC.